Listed below are T cell receptor beta chains from one sample, sequenced in a study of blood T cell repertoires in COVID-19. Profiled with immunoSEQ multiplex PCR; TCRdb holds only in-frame clones, not every one. The sample lists 120,000 to 150,000 clones; 80% to 85% were seen once. The sequenced sample was peripheral blood. These TCRs come from a human donor in a cohort sampled during active COVID-19. Each CDR3 is given with its conserved first and last residue.

length: 13; V: TRBV6-4; CDR3: CASSDQENTEAFF
length: 18; V: TRBV21-1; CDR3: CASSKRYQRGGNTGELFF
length: 14; V: TRBV5-5; CDR3: CASSTATGYAEAFF
length: 15; V: TRBV24-1; CDR3: CATSDYGQGMDTQYF
length: 13; V: TRBV9; CDR3: CASSVSGQETQYF
length: 15; V: TRBV7-9; CDR3: CASSLGGGAGVEQFF
length: 14; V: TRBV2; CDR3: CATRDRASYNEQFF
length: 12; V: TRBV29-1; CDR3: CSGGDSHWGYTF
length: 15; V: TRBV11-3; CDR3: CASSLLGTGLYEQYF
length: 16; V: TRBV2; CDR3: CASSEGGGGSRETQYF
length: 17; V: TRBV7-9; CDR3: CASSLGAGGEYQETQYF
length: 15; V: TRBV5-1; CDR3: CASKSGMESTGELFF
length: 13; V: TRBV12-3/TRBV12-4; CDR3: CASIRVRNTEAFF
length: 13; V: TRBV11-2; CDR3: CASSFAQRNTIYF
length: 14; V: TRBV2; CDR3: CASSEEGTAYGYTF
length: 14; V: TRBV6-4; CDR3: CASSADRGGDEQFF
length: 12; V: TRBV6-5; CDR3: CASSSSTREQYF
length: 17; V: TRBV7-9; CDR3: CASSSSSGTESPYEQYF
length: 15; V: TRBV11-2; CDR3: CASALAGGEQETQYF
length: 18; V: TRBV27; CDR3: CASSFPPRTENNTGELFF
length: 14; V: TRBV6-5; CDR3: CASQAGGAYNEQFF
length: 14; V: TRBV6-6; CDR3: CASSYPGGKETQYF
length: 16; V: TRBV5-1; CDR3: CASRSGQGGRATEAFF
length: 12; V: TRBV3-1/TRBV3-2; CDR3: CASSQAGNTIYF
length: 17; V: TRBV3-1/TRBV3-2; CDR3: CASSHSSGGASYNEQFF
length: 16; V: TRBV9; CDR3: CASSVVTSGNTGELFF
length: 15; V: TRBV27; CDR3: CASRPTMGRADTQYF
length: 15; V: TRBV19; CDR3: CASSIGQTLGSEQFF
length: 13; V: TRBV11-1; CDR3: CASSLGQGLGYTF
length: 16; V: TRBV27; CDR3: CASSLTGQGGGYGYTF
length: 14; V: TRBV18; CDR3: CASSPGQGNSEAFF
length: 15; V: TRBV19; CDR3: CASSKDRESNQPQHF
length: 17; V: TRBV7-2; CDR3: CASSFRVGTKGGAGYTF
length: 13; V: TRBV18; CDR3: CASSPRGDNEQFF
length: 14; V: TRBV3-1/TRBV3-2; CDR3: CASSQAAQAREQYF
length: 14; V: TRBV11-2; CDR3: CASSFDSRGDEQFF
length: 15; V: TRBV7-2; CDR3: CASSLGQGANHEQYF
length: 15; V: TRBV7-9; CDR3: CASSLGPQGNSPLHF
length: 15; V: TRBV6-6; CDR3: CASRPGTGGLQPQHF
length: 17; V: TRBV14; CDR3: CASSLVIGGTEPYEQYF
length: 15; V: TRBV5-1; CDR3: CASRVDRVVGETQYF
length: 12; V: TRBV4-1; CDR3: CASSHNSYGYTF
length: 13; V: TRBV19; CDR3: CASSQTGAFGYTF
length: 17; V: TRBV15; CDR3: CATRRAGTPGSYNEQFF
length: 16; V: TRBV3-1/TRBV3-2; CDR3: CASSSILAGGQETQYF
length: 13; V: TRBV19; CDR3: CASSQRRGTEAFF
length: 12; V: TRBV25-1; CDR3: CASRSRAEGYTF
length: 17; V: TRBV4-1; CDR3: CASSQGRGQHSGNTIYF
length: 16; V: TRBV11-2; CDR3: CASSLLRDRGPYEQYF
length: 15; V: TRBV6-5; CDR3: CASSYSKGKNTEAFF
length: 19; V: TRBV29-1; CDR3: CSVSYYSGTGLGVGTEAFF
length: 12; V: TRBV9; CDR3: CASRDTGKSQHF
length: 14; V: TRBV19; CDR3: CASSTADYPEKLFF
length: 13; V: TRBV12-3/TRBV12-4; CDR3: CASSFRVDQPQHF